This TCR beta chain is drawn from a study of T-cell memory formation after mild COVID-19 (dated by TCRdb to the early 2020s). About the full investigation: TCR sequence clusters from the two donors were found to be largely donor specific. In a couple of donors, T-cell clones that expanded and contracted after mild COVID-19 were tracked by sequencing TCRalpha and TCRbeta repertoires over time. The cohort was made up of two young adult volunteers, one female and one male, who were previously healthy. Summary of the overall study and its limitations: The detection of some responding clones in pre-infection memory suggests that pre-existing cross-reactive memory T cells joined the SARS-CoV-2 response. From day 15 to 85, contracting clones showed balanced CD4/CD8 phenotypes, whereas a second wave of clones that expanded from day 15 to 37 leaned towards CD4+. Contracting CD4+ clones turned up mainly in the CM and EM memory subsets, whereas EMRA was where CD8+ clones were enriched. Whether the second-wave clones peaking on day 37 were SARS-CoV-2 specific was not confirmed. Only a couple of mild cases were covered in the study, and larger cohorts including severe cases with pre-infection samples were considered necessary.

The reads were generated on an Illumina NovaSeq 6000. TCRalpha and TCRbeta cDNA libraries were constructed by 5'RACE with constant-segment primers, with sample barcodes and unique molecular identifiers being introduced. Trizol reagent was used to extract RNA from every sample. The libraries were amplified in two PCR steps, and the second step added a second sample barcode and Illumina TruSeq adapters. The libraries were sequenced on an Illumina NovaSeq using 2 x 150 bp paired-end reads. Regarding the original processing steps: The reads were demultiplexed and collapsed into UMI-guided consensus sequences using migec v1.2.7. Using mixcr v2.1.11, UMI consensuses were aligned to TRA and TRB V and J templates and then assembled into clonotypes. A clonotype was counted as expanded or contracted only when both edgeR and NoisET called the clonotype significant, with the noise models trained on biological replicates. For edgeR calls, the thresholds were a false discovery rate-adjusted p below 0.01 and a log2 fold-change of 1. As an exploratory analysis of dynamics, max-normalized trajectories of the 1000 most abundant clonotypes were examined by PCA with hierarchical clustering. Separately sequenced CD4+ and CD8+ repertoires were used to assign the CD4 or CD8 phenotype of responding clones. The public sequencing data were trimmed at Q25 with fastp and processed into clonotypes with MiXCR by TCRdb, which kept only in-frame beta chains. Rows are combined by CDR3 protein, so each entry shows the most common genes and DNA. The V and J calls were not made by the authors but by TCRdb's processing. A total of about 130,000 distinct CDR3 sequences appear in this sample, under 30% of them only once. Around a quarter of the sample is taken by the ten largest.

PBMCs were isolated by Ficoll-Paque density gradient centrifugation. CDR1 SGHRS and CDR2 YFSETQ are derived from the germline V gene. V lost 6 bases and J lost 8 bases; the stretch between them is 20 bases long. Measured from the cysteine to the phenylalanine, the CDR3 is 15 residues long. Kept here is only the CDR3 DNA, which spans 45 bases and is read in frame from base 1. The sample holds a few counts of this clonotype. It lacks a known antigen. No base qualities exist here, and no much larger clone lies one base off it. The specimen was PBMCs or a T cell subset sorted from them (not recorded which). The rearrangement joined TRBV5-1 to TRBJ1-4; the D region possibly corresponds to TRBD1 (6 bases align). The sequence was collected from an adult woman who had mild COVID-19 (a few samples of this study predate the infection). The sample titles of this study are shuffled in the database, so cell type and time point are left out; the donor was told from shared clones. The CDR3 protein: CASTSGGAVPEKLFF. The DNA is TGCGCCAGCACCTCCGGGGGGGCAGTACCAGAAAAACTGTTTTTT. With all but the CDR3 taken from the reference TRBV5-1 and TRBJ1-4 genes, the full variable domain is: KAGVTQTPRYLIKTRGQQVTLSCSPISGHRSVSWYQQTPGQGLQFLFEYFSETQRNKGNFPGRFSGRQFSNSRSEMNVSTLELGDSALYLCASTSGGAVPEKLFFGSGTQLSVL.